A selection of T cell receptor beta chains follows, all from one sample in a study of T cell responses to AZD1222 COVID-19 vaccine. Repertoires were generated with immunoSEQ multiplex PCR, while TCRdb's copy carries only in-frame clones and drops some. The data show about 120,000 clones, with more than 85% seen just once and more than 2.5% held by the top ten. Sample: peripheral blood, taken on day 0 of AZD1222 vaccination. These receptors all stem from an adult in good health. Both conserved end residues are part of each CDR3. The D gene is left open where the match is weak. Some rows have no size entry. The others give once, few or many, or a class for an expanded clone.

D gene	J gene	V gene	clone size	CDR3 protein	CDR3 DNA
.	TRBJ2-1	TRBV6-5	.	CASRGGSYNEQFF	TGTGCCAGCAGAGGAGGGTCGTACAATGAGCAGTTCTTC
.	TRBJ1-1	TRBV30	.	CAWSFGTEAFF	TGTGCCTGGAGCTTTGGGACTGAAGCTTTCTTT
.	TRBJ2-1	TRBV27	.	CASRNSVKQFF	TGTGCCAGCAGGAATAGCGTAAAGCAGTTCTTC
TRBD1	TRBJ2-5	TRBV12-3/TRBV12-4	once	CASSPGQGKTQYF	TGTGCCAGCAGTCCCGGACAGGGGAAGACCCAGTACTTC
TRBD1	TRBJ1-1	TRBV5-4	.	CASSPQDRLGTEAFF	TGTGCCAGCAGCCCTCAGGACAGGCTGGGCACTGAAGCTTTCTTT
.	TRBJ1-1	TRBV27	once	CAIRWGGDYTEAFF	TGTGCCATCCGTTGGGGAGGGGACTACACTGAAGCTTTCTTT
.	TRBJ2-6	TRBV24-1	.	CATSDSSKTGANVLTF	TGTGCCACCAGTGATTCCTCCAAAACTGGGGCCAACGTCCTGACTTTC
.	TRBJ2-7	TRBV3-1/TRBV3-2	.	CASSQSGKVPNYEQYF	TGTGCCAGCAGCCAATCTGGTAAGGTCCCGAACTACGAGCAGTACTTC
.	TRBJ2-3	TRBV5-6	.	CASSGYEDTQYF	TGTGCCAGCAGCGGCTACGAGGATACGCAGTATTTT
.	TRBJ1-5	TRBV27	.	CASSLGGVQPQHF	TGTGCCAGCAGTTTAGGCGGGGTCCAGCCCCAGCATTTT
.	TRBJ2-1	TRBV18	.	CASSRTGVSYNEQFF	TGTGCCAGCTCACGGACGGGAGTCTCCTACAATGAGCAGTTCTTC
TRBD1	TRBJ2-2	TRBV12-5	.	CASGLGQGDTGELFF	TGTGCTAGTGGCCTCGGACAGGGTGACACCGGGGAGCTGTTTTTT
TRBD1	TRBJ2-7	TRBV27	.	CASPWGTAYYEQYF	TGTGCCAGTCCTTGGGGGACAGCGTACTACGAGCAGTACTTC
TRBD2	TRBJ2-5	TRBV28	.	CASRGLAGGETQYF	TGTGCCAGCAGGGGACTAGCGGGGGGTGAGACCCAGTACTTC
.	TRBJ1-1	TRBV19	.	CASSISTGLNTEAFF	TGTGCCAGTAGTATTTCGACAGGATTGAACACTGAAGCTTTCTTT
.	TRBJ2-3	TRBV19	.	CASSSRPGPLGGTQYF	TGTGCCAGTAGTTCTAGACCGGGACCCCTGGGAGGTACGCAGTATTTT
.	TRBJ1-1	TRBV4-1	.	CASSQTRFRTANTEAFF	TGCGCCAGCAGCCAAACAAGGTTTAGGACAGCGAACACTGAAGCTTTCTTT
.	TRBJ2-7	TRBV2	.	CASTFRANSYEQYF	TGTGCCAGCACCTTCCGGGCCAACTCCTACGAGCAGTACTTC
TRBD2	TRBJ2-7	TRBV15	.	CATSSTSGRFEQYF	TGTGCCACCAGCAGCACGAGCGGGAGATTTGAGCAGTACTTC
.	TRBJ2-2	TRBV7-2	.	CASSPGHLANTGELFF	TGTGCCAGCAGCCCGGGACACCTCGCGAACACCGGGGAGCTGTTTTTT
TRBD2	TRBJ2-1	TRBV27	once	CASSLGTSGRPNEQFF	TGTGCCAGCAGTTTGGGGACTAGCGGGAGGCCCAATGAGCAGTTCTTC
.	TRBJ2-3	TRBV15	.	CATSKAGDTQYF	TGTGCCACCAGCAAAGCAGGGGATACGCAGTATTTT
.	TRBJ2-2	TRBV9	once	CASRGGTVTGELFF	TGTGCCAGCAGGGGCGGGACGGTCACCGGGGAGCTGTTTTTT
.	TRBJ2-2	TRBV2	.	CASTRGPLGELFF	TGTGCCAGCACCCGGGGGCCACTTGGGGAGCTGTTTTTT
.	TRBJ1-1	TRBV7-9	.	CAGIGTSPSGTEAFF	TGTGCCGGAATCGGGACTTCGCCGTCGGGCACTGAAGCTTTCTTT
.	TRBJ2-1	TRBV27	.	CASSWGPWLQFF	TGTGCCAGCAGTTGGGGGCCATGGCTCCAGTTCTTC
.	TRBJ1-4	TRBV20-1	.	CSASDRGQKLFF	TGCAGTGCTAGTGACCGGGGTCAAAAACTGTTTTTT
.	TRBJ2-1	TRBV6-4	.	CASSDPGGRGLGEQFF	TGTGCCAGCAGTGACCCTGGCGGCCGGGGGTTGGGTGAGCAGTTCTTC
TRBD1	TRBJ1-5	TRBV5-1	.	CASSRETGRDQPQHF	TGCGCCAGCAGTAGAGAGACAGGGCGGGATCAGCCCCAGCATTTT
.	TRBJ2-7	TRBV28	.	CASSTAGQQRYEQYF	TGTGCCAGCAGTACCGCGGGACAGCAACGCTACGAGCAGTACTTC
TRBD1	TRBJ1-2	TRBV5-6	.	CASSSGQNFGYTF	TGTGCCAGCAGCTCGGGACAGAATTTTGGCTACACCTTC
.	TRBJ2-1	TRBV12-3/TRBV12-4	.	CASSRDTNEQFF	TGTGCCAGCAGTCGAGACACCAATGAGCAGTTCTTC
.	TRBJ1-2	TRBV19	.	CASSIQENYGYTF	TGTGCCAGTAGTATTCAGGAGAACTATGGCTACACCTTC
TRBD2	TRBJ2-1	TRBV27	.	CASSLSLAGEGVYNEQFF	TGTGCCAGCAGTTTATCTCTAGCGGGAGAGGGGGTCTACAATGAGCAGTTCTTC
TRBD1	TRBJ1-2	TRBV28	.	CASTRDRGLRGYTF	TGTGCCAGCACTAGGGACAGGGGATTGAGAGGCTACACCTTC
.	TRBJ1-1	TRBV6-5	.	CASSYRTPNTEAFF	TGTGCCAGCAGTTACCGGACACCGAACACTGAAGCTTTCTTT
.	TRBJ2-7	TRBV7-2	once	CASSFSLNYEQYF	TGTGCCAGCAGCTTTTCTCTTAACTACGAGCAGTACTTC
TRBD2	TRBJ2-7	TRBV2	.	CASRLRETYEQYF	TGTGCCAGCAGATTGCGGGAGACCTACGAGCAGTACTTC
.	TRBJ2-7	TRBV12-1	.	CASSLWTSGCRFDYEQYF	TGTGCCAGCAGTCTTTGGACCAGCGGCTGCCGTTTTGACTACGAGCAGTACTTC
.	TRBJ1-5	TRBV11-3	.	CASSPRRGTFSNQPQHF	TGTGCCAGCAGCCCCCGCCGGGGGACCTTTAGCAATCAGCCCCAGCATTTT
.	TRBJ1-2	TRBV28	.	CASSLGGDYGYTF	TGTGCCAGCAGTTTAGGGGGGGACTATGGCTACACCTTC
.	TRBJ2-7	TRBV12-3/TRBV12-4	.	CASSLVIHEQYF	TGTGCCAGCAGTTTAGTAATTCATGAGCAGTACTTC
.	TRBJ2-1	TRBV5-1	.	CASGEGSSYNEQFF	TGCGCCAGCGGCGAGGGTAGCTCCTACAATGAGCAGTTCTTC
TRBD1	TRBJ1-1	TRBV6-5	.	CASSYLGQGRTEAFF	TGTGCCAGCAGTTACCTGGGACAGGGAAGAACTGAAGCTTTCTTT
TRBD2	TRBJ2-2	TRBV27	once	CASSLLAGTGELFF	TGTGCCAGCAGTTTACTAGCGGGCACCGGGGAGCTGTTTTTT
.	TRBJ2-7	TRBV21-1	.	CASSKPADGGSYEQYF	TGTGCCAGCAGCAAACCGGCGGACGGGGGATCCTACGAGCAGTACTTC
.	TRBJ2-4	TRBV19	.	CASSTRDYQNIQYF	TGTGCCAGTAGCACGCGGGATTATCAAAACATTCAGTACTTC